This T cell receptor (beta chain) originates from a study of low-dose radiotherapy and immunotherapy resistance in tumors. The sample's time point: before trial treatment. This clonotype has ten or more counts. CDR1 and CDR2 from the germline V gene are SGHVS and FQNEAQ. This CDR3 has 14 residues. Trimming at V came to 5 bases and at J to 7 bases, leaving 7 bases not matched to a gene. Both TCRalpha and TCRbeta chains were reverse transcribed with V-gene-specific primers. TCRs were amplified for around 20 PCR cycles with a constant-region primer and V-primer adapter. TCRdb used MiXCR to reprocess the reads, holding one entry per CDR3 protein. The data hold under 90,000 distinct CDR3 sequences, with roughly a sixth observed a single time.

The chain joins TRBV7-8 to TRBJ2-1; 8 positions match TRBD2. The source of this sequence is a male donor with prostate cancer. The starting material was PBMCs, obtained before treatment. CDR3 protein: CASSPWSGGNEQFF. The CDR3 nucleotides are TGTGCCAGCAGCCCCTGGAGCGGGGGTAATGAGCAGTTCTTC.